These 23 T cell receptor beta chains came from one sample sequenced in a study of tumor and adjacent non-tumor tissue in lung cancer. This sample's RNA came from whole unsorted tissue. A modified ARM-PCR protocol with three rounds of nested PCR amplified TCRbeta. TCRdb passed the multiplex PCR reads through MiXCR, listing each CDR3 protein once. The sample shows 60,000 to 85,000 distinct CDR3 sequences, around 73% of them seen only once. Material: lung tumor tissue. Receptor source: a man aged 60 to 69 with non-small cell lung cancer.

This clonotype was seen just once. A much larger clone differs from this one at a single base, so this may be a read error. This sequence joins TRBV11-2 and TRBJ2-2; a possible D gene is TRBD2 (6 bases). CDR3 length: 14 amino acids. Germline CDR1 is SGHAT and CDR2 is FQNNGV. The CDR3 bases are TGTGCCAGCAGCTTGGCGGGGAGCGCCGGGAAGCTGTTTTTT. This codes for CASSLAGSAGKLFF.

The chain combines TRBV18 with TRBJ1-4, with D hard to call. The CDR3 is made up of 14 amino acids. Germline values: CDR1 KGHSH, CDR2 LQKENI. Trimming removed 1 base from V and 3 bases from J, with 6 bases in between. CDR3: CASSPRGANEKLFF. CDR3 nucleotides: TGTGCCAGCTCACCACGGGGTGCTAATGAAAAACTGTTTTTT.

As concerns this clonotype: One junction end disagrees with the germline gene, perhaps due to a read error. The V gene is TRBV20-1, the J gene TRBJ2-1; 7 bases agree with TRBD2. The CDR3 contains 14 residues. The germline CDR1 and CDR2 sequences are DFQATT and SNEGSKA (reference sequence). This CDR3 is CSARDQRTSYEQLF. The CDR3 DNA reads as TGCAGTGCTAGAGATCAACGGACTAGTTATGAACAGCTCTTC.

Remarks on this clonotype: Because it lacks the conserved phenylalanine or tryptophan at the end, this CDR3 is likely a read error. The chain joins TRBV29-1 to TRBJ2-4; D is possibly TRBD2 (5 bases). CDR3 length: 14 residues. Germline assignment: CDR1 SQVTM and CDR2 ANQGSEA. Deletions cut 3 bases from V and 7 bases from J, with 16 bases between. CDR3 sequence (DNA): TGCAGCGTTGAGCTGAAGGGTTGGGAGAACATTCAGTACTAC. Protein product: CSVELKGWENIQYY.

This rearrangement joins TRBV19 to TRBJ2-3; 10 bases are shared with TRBD2. CDR1 LNHDA and CDR2 SQIVND come from the germline V gene (reference sequence). This CDR3 region has 14 residues. Trimming took 10 bases from V and 3 from J; bases not matched to a gene: 7. The CDR3 DNA reads TGTGCCACTAAAGCGGGAGGGCCAACAGATACGCAGTATTTT. It is translated as CATKAGGPTDTQYF.

Of note for this clonotype: A single base separates this from a much larger clone, so it may be a read error. This sequence joins TRBV7-9 and TRBJ2-7, with TRBD2 identical over 12 bases. This CDR3 contains 16 residues. Germline V gene data show CDR1 as SEHNR and CDR2 as FQNEAQ (reference sequence). The ends lost 5 bases at V and 4 bases at J; junction bases unmatched: 9. The CDR3: CASSLGGLAGQYEQYF. Here the CDR3 DNA reads TGTGCCAGCAGCCTCGGTGGACTAGCGGGGCAATACGAGCAGTACTTC.

A note on this clonotype: A clone one base away is much larger, so this may be a read error. The chain uses TRBV6-6 and TRBJ2-7; TRBD1 aligns across 8 bases. The CDR3 extends over 11 amino acids. CDR1 MNHNY and CDR2 SVGAGI come from the germline V gene (reference sequence). CDR3 sequence: CVSSQGAEQYF. Written as DNA, the CDR3 is TGTGTCAGCAGTCAGGGGGCCGAGCAGTACTTC.

For this clonotype: The CDR3 ends on some other residue instead of the conserved phenylalanine or tryptophan, so this is likely a read error. The chain uses TRBV6-6 and TRBJ1-1; D is ambiguous. The CDR3 is made up of 16 amino acids. Germline V gene lookup returns CDR1 MNHNY and CDR2 SVGAGI (reference sequence). V shed 3 bases and J shed 1 base, with 15 bases lying between them. This CDR3 reads CASSYGPARENTEAFL. The DNA of the CDR3 is TGTGCCAGCAGTTATGGCCCCGCAAGGGAGAACACTGAAGCTTTCCTT.

To note about this clonotype: This is likely a read error, given that the CDR3 carries no conserved phenylalanine or tryptophan at its end. J is TRBJ2-1 and V is TRBV20-1; tentatively, D is TRBD1 or TRBD2 (5 bases each). The germline V and J ends were trimmed by 3 bases and 6 bases, with 9 bases remaining between them. The length of the CDR3 is 12 residues. Germline values: CDR1 DFQATT, CDR2 SNEGSKA (reference sequence). In nucleotides, the CDR3 is TGCAGTGCTAGGGGACCGAGCAATGAGCAGTTCATA. Its protein is CSARGPSNEQFI.

This clonotype showed up just once. Here the CDR3 omits its conserved ending phenylalanine or tryptophan, so a read error is the likely source. V usage is TRBV6-5 and J usage is TRBJ2-5, with D hard to call. CDR1 is MNHEY, CDR2 SVGAGI, per germline. V was shortened by 2 bases and J by 7 bases, with 14 bases between the two germline ends. There are 14 residues in the CDR3. The CDR3 sequence is CASSYVSGFGTQYL. As DNA, the CDR3 is TGTGCCAGCAGTTACGTTAGTGGGTTTGGGACCCAGTACTTA.

The V gene is TRBV5-5, the J gene TRBJ2-7; D is ambiguous. The CDR3 consists of 14 residues. Germline V gene data show CDR1 as SGHKS and CDR2 as YYEKEE (reference sequence). The CDR3 reads CSSSLATETYEQYF. The CDR3 coding sequence is TGTAGCAGCAGCTTGGCCACGGAAACCTACGAGCAGTACTTC.

Of note for this clonotype: Germline and junction disagree at one end, which may indicate a read error. The CDR3 DNA reads as TGTGCCAGCAGGGAACATGGGGTCTGGTTCTCAGATATGCAGTATTTT. Its protein product is CASREHGVWFSDMQYF. The V call is TRBV28, the J call TRBJ2-3; D is unresolved. Germline lookup yields CDR1 MDHEN and CDR2 SYDVKM. The CDR3 has 16 residues.

In the case of this clonotype: One junction end disagrees with the germline gene, perhaps due to a read error. J is TRBJ2-7 and V is TRBV6-1; D gene ambiguous. The germline V gene encodes CDR1 MNHNS and CDR2 SASEGT. The CDR3 runs to 11 residues. As DNA, the CDR3 is TGTGCCATCAGTGAACAGCACGAGCGGTACTTC. Protein sequence: CAISEQHERYF.

The chain is built from TRBV2 and TRBJ1-6; weak D call: TRBD1 (5 bases). CDR3 length: 15 residues. The germline V gene has CDR1 SNHLY and CDR2 FYNNEI. V was clipped by 1 base and J by 5 bases, with 9 bases between them. The CDR3 nucleotides read TGTGCCAGCAGTGAAGGACAGCTACATAATTCACCCCTCCACTTT. Its translation is CASSEGQLHNSPLHF.

There are many counts of this clonotype. This chain joins TRBV5-1 and TRBJ1-2; D gene ambiguous. The ends were cut back, 4 bases at V and 3 bases at J, with 10 bases in the middle. Germline V gene sequence: CDR1 SGHRS, CDR2 YFSETQ. CDR3 size: 13 residues. CDR3 loop: CASSAATDYGYTF. The CDR3 nucleotides are TGCGCCAGCAGCGCCGCGACGGACTATGGCTACACCTTC.

With respect to this clonotype: The CDR3 does not end in the conserved phenylalanine or tryptophan, so this is likely a read error. No DNA is shown, since the ends of the CDR3 on it are uncertain; the CDR3 is the one TCRdb lists. The chain recombines TRBV29-1 with TRBJ1-1; the table gives TRBD1 as D, unverified against the DNA. The length of the CDR3 is 13 amino acids, counting both ends. Germline V gene sequence: CDR1 SQVTM, CDR2 ANQGSEA. CDR3 in amino acids: CSATAGGDTETFL.

As for this clonotype: Its ends do not fully match the called genes, so a read error is possible. V is TRBV6-2 or TRBV6-3 and J is TRBJ1-6, with D uncertain. The germline V gene has CDR1 MNHEY and CDR2 SVGEGT. The CDR3 is 15 amino acids. This chain's CDR3 is CASSYPGRNNPPLHF. Here the CDR3 DNA reads TGTGCCAGCAGTTACCCAGGACGGAATAATCCACCCCTCCACTTT.

Comments on this clonotype: At one end the junction does not follow the germline gene, possibly because of a read error. The chain carries TRBV29-1 and TRBJ1-1, with TRBD1 as a possible D gene (5 bases). This CDR3 contains 13 residues. The germline CDR1 and CDR2 sequences are SQVTM and ANQGSEA. CDR3 protein: CSASAGKDTEVFF. The CDR3 DNA reads TGCAGCGCCTCGGCAGGGAAGGACACTGAAGTTTTCTTT.

A note on this clonotype: Compared with germline, one end of the junction differs, possibly owing to a read error. J is TRBJ2-7 and V is TRBV12-3 or TRBV12-4; 8 positions agree with TRBD2. The CDR3 is 14 amino acids. DNA for the CDR3: TGTGCTAGCAGTTTAGCGGGATGTGCCTACGAGCAGTACTTC. Its protein product is CASSLAGCAYEQYF.

As for this clonotype: The missing conserved phenylalanine or tryptophan at the end of this CDR3 makes a read error likely. The DNA is left out, because the CDR3 cannot be placed on it with certainty; the CDR3 is given as TCRdb lists it. This rearrangement joins TRBV7-9 to TRBJ2-7; TRBD2, the table's D call, was not compared with the DNA. From its first to its last residue, the CDR3 has 14 amino acids. In germline, CDR1 is SEHNR, CDR2 FQNEAQ (reference sequence). CDR3 amino acids: CASSSGGFVYEKYS.

Turning to this clonotype: This could be a read error, since a much larger clone is one nucleotide away. V and J are TRBV5-1 and TRBJ1-1; D not resolved. CDR1 and CDR2 (germline): SGHRS, YFSETQ. The CDR3 totals 14 residues. CDR3: CTSSLNPGNTEAFF. In nucleotides, the CDR3 is TGCACCAGCAGCTTGAATCCCGGGAACACTGAAGCTTTCTTT.

This clonotype was picked up one time. One base away lies a much larger clone, so this may be a sequencing read error. This chain links TRBV30 with TRBJ1-6; 7 bases are shared with TRBD1. The CDR3 is made up of 14 amino acids. Germline V lookup: CDR1 GTSNPN, CDR2 SVGIG (reference sequence). The junction had 0 bases not matched to a gene; V was cut back by 0 bases and J by 4 bases. CDR3 protein: CAWSVGQYNSPLHF. In DNA, the CDR3 is TGTGCCTGGAGTGTGGGACAGTATAATTCACCCCTCCACTTT.

A remark on this clonotype: A read error is likely, as this CDR3 ends without the conserved phenylalanine or tryptophan. The V and J genes are TRBV10-2 and TRBJ1-1, with D hard to call. Trimming cost V 7 bases and J 1 base, with 13 bases left between them. The CDR3 totals 14 residues. CDR1 and CDR2 (germline): WSHSY, SAAADI. CDR3: CASNRDMANTEAFS. CDR3 nucleotide sequence: TGCGCCAGCAATCGAGACATGGCGAACACTGAAGCTTTCTCT.